Listed below are T cell receptor beta chains from one sample, sequenced in a study of blood T cell repertoires in COVID-19. Here immunoSEQ multiplex PCR was the method, and the copy in TCRdb shows in-frame clones only, minus some. The sample holds about 180,000 clones, under 85% seen once. Specimen: peripheral blood. The receptor set was obtained from a human donor in a cohort sampled during active COVID-19. Each CDR3 is given with its conserved first and last residue. A D gene is named only where the DNA matches it firmly. Size values are once, few and many counts, or a class for expanded clones, and some rows have none.

v_gene	j_gene	d_gene	abundance	CDR3nt	CDR3aa
TRBV10-3	TRBJ2-6	NA	once	TGTGCCATCAGCCCGACCGAGGGGGCTGGGGCCAACGTCCTGACTTTC	CAISPTEGAGANVLTF
TRBV29-1	TRBJ2-7	TRBD1	NA	TGCAGCGTTGAAGATGTCGGGCAGGGGGCCCGCTACGAGCAGTACTTC	CSVEDVGQGARYEQYF
TRBV25-1	TRBJ1-2	NA	NA	TGTGCCAGCAGTACAGGGACCTATGGCTACACCTTC	CASSTGTYGYTF
TRBV6-5	TRBJ2-7	TRBD1	NA	TGTGCCAGCAGTTTGACAGGGGACCACGAGCAGTACTTC	CASSLTGDHEQYF
TRBV3-1/TRBV3-2	TRBJ2-3	TRBD2	NA	TGTGCCAGCAGCCAAGGACTAGCGGGGGGGAAGGATACGCAGTATTTT	CASSQGLAGGKDTQYF
TRBV6-5	TRBJ1-2	NA	NA	TGTGCCAGCAGCTCGGGGGACCTGGCCTATGGCTACACCTTC	CASSSGDLAYGYTF
TRBV5-5	TRBJ2-4	NA	NA	TGTGCCAGCAGCTTGGCGTGCGGGGCACTAGCCAAAAACATTCAGTACTTC	CASSLACGALAKNIQYF
TRBV19	TRBJ2-6	TRBD1	once	TGTGCCAGTAGCCGAGACAGGGGGCTCGGATCTGGGGCCAACGTCCTGACTTTC	CASSRDRGLGSGANVLTF
TRBV19	TRBJ2-1	TRBD2	NA	TGTGCCAGTAGTATATCCCTCACAGCGGGGGGGCAAGAGCAGTTCTTC	CASSISLTAGGQEQFF
TRBV6-4	TRBJ2-7	TRBD2	NA	TGTGCCAGCAGTGACCTTGGGAGGGGCAACGAGCAGTACTTC	CASSDLGRGNEQYF
TRBV11-2	TRBJ2-7	TRBD2	NA	TGTGCCAGCAGCTTCAGTACGGGGGGGCAAGAGCAGTACTTC	CASSFSTGGQEQYF
TRBV9	TRBJ1-2	TRBD1	NA	TGTGCCAGCAGCGCGGGAGGACAGGGGGCTCGCTATGGCTACACCTTC	CASSAGGQGARYGYTF
TRBV29-1	TRBJ2-5	NA	NA	TGCAGCGTTGGGTCGTCAGGCCAAGAGACCCAGTACTTC	CSVGSSGQETQYF
TRBV5-5	TRBJ2-7	NA	NA	TGTGCCAGCAGTGTCTTCCGAGACAGAAATTACGAGCAGTACTTC	CASSVFRDRNYEQYF
TRBV9	TRBJ1-5	TRBD1	once	TGTGCCAGCAGCGTATCAGGGGGCCGCAATCAGCCCCAGCATTTT	CASSVSGGRNQPQHF
TRBV6-1	TRBJ2-3	TRBD1	NA	TGTGCCAGCAGTGAGGACAGGGTTAGCACAGATACGCAGTATTTT	CASSEDRVSTDTQYF
TRBV5-1	TRBJ2-1	NA	NA	TGCGCCAGCAGCTTGGGACAAAACCCTTACAATGAGCAGTTCTTC	CASSLGQNPYNEQFF
TRBV6-5	TRBJ1-1	TRBD1	NA	TGTGCCAGCAGTTACGGGACAGGGGGCACTGAAGCTTTCTTT	CASSYGTGGTEAFF
TRBV5-1	TRBJ1-1	TRBD1	NA	TGCGCCAGCAGCCCGACGACAGGGGGGGATGAAGCTTTCTTT	CASSPTTGGDEAFF
TRBV11-2	TRBJ2-6	NA	NA	TGTGCCAGCAGCTCCAGCGCTGGGGCCAACGTCCTGACTTTC	CASSSSAGANVLTF
TRBV7-9	TRBJ2-1	NA	NA	TGTGCCAGCAGCTTGGCAGGCCCCGAGCAGTTCTTC	CASSLAGPEQFF
TRBV2	TRBJ1-1	NA	NA	TGTGCCAGCAGAGCCATCCACGCAACCGAGCCCGAAGCTTTCTTT	CASRAIHATEPEAFF
TRBV5-6	TRBJ2-7	TRBD2	once	TGTGCCAGCAGCTTGGGTAGCGGGGCCTACGAGCAGTACTTC	CASSLGSGAYEQYF